This T cell receptor (beta chain) was profiled in a study of CD8 T cells in Susac syndrome. Findings and caveats of the study: Regarding the TCR sequencing and HLA analysis, the study admitted that a relatively small number of individuals were involved.

RNA, at roughly 0.45 to 1 ug, was reverse transcribed with random hexamers. Amplification of TCR beta CDR3 by immunoSEQ multiplex PCR spanned 54 Vbeta and 13 Jbeta. Each CDR3 protein is one row after TCRdb ran MiXCR on the immunoSEQ multiplex PCR reads. This sample yields approximately 65,000 distinct CDR3 sequences, of which approximately 90% are seen a single time; 0.2% belongs to the top ten. From blood CD8+ and CD4+ T cells, the TCR beta chain was sequenced. Negative isolation was used for CD8+ and CD4+ T cells, and FACS enrichment was applied to TEMRA cells. The junction had 7 bases not matched to a gene; V was cut back by 3 bases and J by 6 bases. The length of the CDR3 is 13 residues. Germline V CDR1 and CDR2: SQVTM, ANQGSEA. Comments on this clonotype: Its target is not known.

This chain joins TRBV29-1 and TRBJ1-1, with TRBD1 identical over 7 bases. The material sequenced was CD8+ T cells from PBMCs. This clonotype was obtained from a human donor in good health. CDR3 sequence: CSVDDRVYPEAFF. DNA of the CDR3: TGCAGCGTTGATGACAGGGTATACCCTGAAGCTTTCTTT.